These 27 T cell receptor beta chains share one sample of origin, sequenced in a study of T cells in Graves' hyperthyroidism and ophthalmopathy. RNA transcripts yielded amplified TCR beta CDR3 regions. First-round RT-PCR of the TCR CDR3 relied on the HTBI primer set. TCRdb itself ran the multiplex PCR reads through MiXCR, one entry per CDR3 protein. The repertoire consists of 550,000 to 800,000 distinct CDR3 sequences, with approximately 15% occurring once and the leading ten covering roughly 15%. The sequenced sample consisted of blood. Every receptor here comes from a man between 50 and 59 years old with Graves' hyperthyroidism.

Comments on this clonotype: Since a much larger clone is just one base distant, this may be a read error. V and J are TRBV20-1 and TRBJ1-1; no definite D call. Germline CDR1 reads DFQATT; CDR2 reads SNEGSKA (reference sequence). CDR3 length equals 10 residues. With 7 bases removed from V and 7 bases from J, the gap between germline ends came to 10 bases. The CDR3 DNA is TGCAGTGTAGAGGCCTTTGAAGCTTTCTTT. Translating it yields CSVEAFEAFF.

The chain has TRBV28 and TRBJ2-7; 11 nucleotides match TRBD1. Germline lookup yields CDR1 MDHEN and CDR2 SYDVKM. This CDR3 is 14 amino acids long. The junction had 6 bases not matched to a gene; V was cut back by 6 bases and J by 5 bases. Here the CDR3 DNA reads TGTGCCAGCAGACCAGGACAGGGGGCAAACGAGCAGTACTTC. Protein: CASRPGQGANEQYF.

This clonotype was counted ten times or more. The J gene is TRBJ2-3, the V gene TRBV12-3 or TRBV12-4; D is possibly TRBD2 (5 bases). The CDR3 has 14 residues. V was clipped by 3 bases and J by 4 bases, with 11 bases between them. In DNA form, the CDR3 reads TGTGCCAGCAGTTTCGGTCTAGCACCAGATACGCAGTATTTT. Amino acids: CASSFGLAPDTQYF.

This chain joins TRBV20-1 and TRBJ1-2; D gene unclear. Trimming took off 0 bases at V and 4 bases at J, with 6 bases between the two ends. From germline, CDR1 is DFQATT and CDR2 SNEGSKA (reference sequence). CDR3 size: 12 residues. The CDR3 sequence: CSARDYGYGYTF. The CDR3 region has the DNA TGCAGTGCTAGAGATTATGGCTATGGCTACACCTTC.

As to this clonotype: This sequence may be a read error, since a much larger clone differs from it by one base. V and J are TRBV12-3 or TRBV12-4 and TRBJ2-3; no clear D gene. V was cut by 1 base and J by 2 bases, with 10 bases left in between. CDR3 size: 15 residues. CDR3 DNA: TGTGCCAGCAGTTTAGAGATAAGGTTCACAGATACGCAGTATTTT. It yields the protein CASSLEIRFTDTQYF.

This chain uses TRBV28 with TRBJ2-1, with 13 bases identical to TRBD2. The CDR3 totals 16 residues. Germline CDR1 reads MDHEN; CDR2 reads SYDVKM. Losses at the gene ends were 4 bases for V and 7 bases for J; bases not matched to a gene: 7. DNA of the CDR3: TGTGCCAGCAGTTCCGGACTAGCGGGAGACAAGAATGAGCAGTTCTTC. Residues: CASSSGLAGDKNEQFF.

CDR3 nucleotide sequence: TGCGCCAGCAGCTTGTTGGCGGGACAGCCCAATGAGCAGTTCTTC. Translating gives CASSLLAGQPNEQFF. The V and J genes are TRBV5-1 and TRBJ2-1; the D gene is possibly TRBD1 (7 bases). CDR1 is SGHRS and CDR2 is YFSETQ in the germline V gene. V was trimmed by 1 base and J by 6 bases, leaving 14 bases between them. This CDR3 has 15 amino acids.

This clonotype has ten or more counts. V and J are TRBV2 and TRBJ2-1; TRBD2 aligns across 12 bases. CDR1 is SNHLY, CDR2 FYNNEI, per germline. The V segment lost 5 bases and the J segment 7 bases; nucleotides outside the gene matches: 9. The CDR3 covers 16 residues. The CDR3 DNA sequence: TGTGCCAGCAGTCTTCTAGCGGGAGGGCCGATGAATGAGCAGTTCTTC. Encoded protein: CASSLLAGGPMNEQFF.

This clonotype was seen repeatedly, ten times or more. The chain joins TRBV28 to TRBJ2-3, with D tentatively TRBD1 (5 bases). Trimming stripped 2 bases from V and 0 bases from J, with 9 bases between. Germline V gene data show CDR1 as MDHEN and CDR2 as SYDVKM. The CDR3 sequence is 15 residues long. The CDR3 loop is CASSLLQGSTDTQYF. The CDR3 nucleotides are TGTGCCAGCAGTTTACTTCAGGGAAGCACAGATACGCAGTATTTT. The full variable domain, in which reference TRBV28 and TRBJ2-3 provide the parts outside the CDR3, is DVKVTQSSRYLVKRTGEKVFLECVQDMDHENMFWYRQDPGLGLRLIYFSYDVKMKEKGDIPEGYSVSREKKERFSLILESASTNQTSMYLCASSLLQGSTDTQYFGPGTRLTVL.

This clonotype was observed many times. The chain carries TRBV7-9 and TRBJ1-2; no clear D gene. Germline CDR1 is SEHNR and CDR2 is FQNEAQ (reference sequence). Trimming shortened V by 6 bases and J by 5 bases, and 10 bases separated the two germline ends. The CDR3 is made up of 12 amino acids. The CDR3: CASSFVGYGYTF. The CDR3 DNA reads TGTGCCAGCAGTTTCGTCGGGTATGGCTACACCTTC.

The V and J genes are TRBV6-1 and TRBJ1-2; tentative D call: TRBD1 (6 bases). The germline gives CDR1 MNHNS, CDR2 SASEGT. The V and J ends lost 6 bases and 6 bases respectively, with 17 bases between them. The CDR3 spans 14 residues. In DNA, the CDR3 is TGTGCCAGCAGGCCTGCCACCCAGGGGAATGGCTACACCTTC. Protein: CASRPATQGNGYTF.

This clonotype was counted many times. CDR3 nucleotides: TGTGCCACCAGTGATGGAGGGGCTGGGGCCAACGTCCTGACTTTC. Translated: CATSDGGAGANVLTF. The rearrangement joins TRBV24-1 to TRBJ2-6; D might be TRBD2 (6 bases). Trimming left V 3 bases short and J 2 bases short, with 7 bases between. The CDR3 has 15 amino acids. Germline CDR1 is KGHDR and CDR2 is SFDVKD.

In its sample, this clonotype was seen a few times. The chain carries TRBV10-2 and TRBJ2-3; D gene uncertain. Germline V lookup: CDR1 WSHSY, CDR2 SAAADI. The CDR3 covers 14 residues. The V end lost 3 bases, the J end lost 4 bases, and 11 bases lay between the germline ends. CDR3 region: CASSDPAGADTQYF. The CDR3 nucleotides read TGCGCCAGCAGTGACCCGGCTGGGGCAGATACGCAGTATTTT.

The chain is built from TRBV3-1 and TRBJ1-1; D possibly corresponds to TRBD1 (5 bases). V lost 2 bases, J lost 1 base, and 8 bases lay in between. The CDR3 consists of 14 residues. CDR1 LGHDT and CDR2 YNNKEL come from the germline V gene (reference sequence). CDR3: CASSQRQKNTEAFF. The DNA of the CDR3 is TGTGCCAGCAGCCAAAGACAGAAGAACACTGAAGCTTTCTTT.

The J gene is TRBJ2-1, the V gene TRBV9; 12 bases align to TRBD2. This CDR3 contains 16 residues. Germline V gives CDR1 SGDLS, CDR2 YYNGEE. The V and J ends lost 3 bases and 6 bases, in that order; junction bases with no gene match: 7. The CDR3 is CASSARLAGVRNEQFF. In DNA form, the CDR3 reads TGTGCCAGCAGCGCCAGACTAGCGGGAGTTCGCAATGAGCAGTTCTTC.

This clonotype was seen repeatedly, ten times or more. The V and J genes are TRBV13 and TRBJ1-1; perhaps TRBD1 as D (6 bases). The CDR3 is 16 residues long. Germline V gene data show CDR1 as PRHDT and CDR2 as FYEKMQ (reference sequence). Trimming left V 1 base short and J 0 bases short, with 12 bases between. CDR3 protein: CASSLAAGVMNTEAFF. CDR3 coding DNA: TGTGCCAGCAGCTTAGCGGCAGGGGTCATGAACACTGAAGCTTTCTTT.

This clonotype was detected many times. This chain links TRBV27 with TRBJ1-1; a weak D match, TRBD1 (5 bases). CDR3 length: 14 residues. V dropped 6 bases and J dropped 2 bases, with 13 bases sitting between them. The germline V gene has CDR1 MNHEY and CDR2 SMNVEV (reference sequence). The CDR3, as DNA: TGTGCCAGCAGCCGGGGACTGAGTAACACTGAAGCTTTCTTT. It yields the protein CASSRGLSNTEAFF.

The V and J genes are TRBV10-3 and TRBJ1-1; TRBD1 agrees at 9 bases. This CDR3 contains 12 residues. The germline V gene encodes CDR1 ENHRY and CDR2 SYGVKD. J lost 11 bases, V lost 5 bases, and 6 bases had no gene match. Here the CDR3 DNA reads TGTGCCATCAGTCGGGACAGGGAGGTGGCTTTCTTT. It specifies CAISRDREVAFF.

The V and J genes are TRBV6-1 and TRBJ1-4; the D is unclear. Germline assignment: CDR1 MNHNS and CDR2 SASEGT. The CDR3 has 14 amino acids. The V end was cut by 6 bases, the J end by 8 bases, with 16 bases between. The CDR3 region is CASSLDIGREKLFF. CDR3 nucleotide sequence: TGTGCCAGCAGCCTGGATATCGGACGGGAAAAACTGTTTTTT.

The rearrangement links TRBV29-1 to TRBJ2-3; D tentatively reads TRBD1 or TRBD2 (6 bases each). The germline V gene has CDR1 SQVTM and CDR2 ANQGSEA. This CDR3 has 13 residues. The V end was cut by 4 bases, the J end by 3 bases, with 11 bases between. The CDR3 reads CSVVGGKTDTQYF. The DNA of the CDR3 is TGCAGCGTTGTGGGGGGCAAGACAGATACGCAGTATTTT.

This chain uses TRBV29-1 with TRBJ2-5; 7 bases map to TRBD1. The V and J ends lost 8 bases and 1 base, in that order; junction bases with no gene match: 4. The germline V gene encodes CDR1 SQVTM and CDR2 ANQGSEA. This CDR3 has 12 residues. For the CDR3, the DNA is TGCAGCCACGGGACAGTCCAAGAGACCCAGTACTTC. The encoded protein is CSHGTVQETQYF.

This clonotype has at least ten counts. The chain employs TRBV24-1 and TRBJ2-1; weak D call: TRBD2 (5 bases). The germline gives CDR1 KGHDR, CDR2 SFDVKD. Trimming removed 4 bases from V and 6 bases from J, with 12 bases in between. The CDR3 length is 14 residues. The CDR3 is CATSEPGLVNEQFF. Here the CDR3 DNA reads TGTGCCACCAGTGAGCCTGGACTCGTCAATGAGCAGTTCTTC.

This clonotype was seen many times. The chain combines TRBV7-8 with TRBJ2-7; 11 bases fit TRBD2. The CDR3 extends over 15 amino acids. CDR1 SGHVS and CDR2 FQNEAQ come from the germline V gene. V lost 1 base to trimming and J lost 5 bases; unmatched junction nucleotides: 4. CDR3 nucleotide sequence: TGTGCCAGCAGCTTAGGGACTAGCGGGTCGAACGAGCAGTACTTC. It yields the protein CASSLGTSGSNEQYF.

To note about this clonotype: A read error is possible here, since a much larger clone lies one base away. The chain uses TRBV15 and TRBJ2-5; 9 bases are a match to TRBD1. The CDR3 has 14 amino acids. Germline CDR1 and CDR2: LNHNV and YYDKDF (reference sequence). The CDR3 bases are TGTGCCGCCAGCAGAGACAGGGGGCAAGAGACCCAGTACTTC. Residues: CAASRDRGQETQYF.

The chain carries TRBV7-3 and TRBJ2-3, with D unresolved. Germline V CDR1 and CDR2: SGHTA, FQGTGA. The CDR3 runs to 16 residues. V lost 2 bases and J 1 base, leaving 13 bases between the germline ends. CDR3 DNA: TGTGCCAGCAGCTTATATGACCTATGGGGCACAGATACGCAGTATTTT. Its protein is CASSLYDLWGTDTQYF.

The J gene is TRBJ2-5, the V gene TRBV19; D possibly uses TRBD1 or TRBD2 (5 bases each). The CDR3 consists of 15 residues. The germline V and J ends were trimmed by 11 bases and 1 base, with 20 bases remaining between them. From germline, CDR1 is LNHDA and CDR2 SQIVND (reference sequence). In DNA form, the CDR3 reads TGTGCCGGGAGAAGGGGCGGAGTACGCCAAGAGACCCAGTACTTC. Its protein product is CAGRRGGVRQETQYF.

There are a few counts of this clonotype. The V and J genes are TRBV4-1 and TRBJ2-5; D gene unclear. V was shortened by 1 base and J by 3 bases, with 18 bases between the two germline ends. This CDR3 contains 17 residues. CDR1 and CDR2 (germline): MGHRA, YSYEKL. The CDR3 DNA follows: TGCGCCAGCAGCCAAGGTGCTTTCTCCGGACCTGAAGAGACCCAGTACTTC. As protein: CASSQGAFSGPEETQYF.